Sequencing of this T cell receptor (beta chain) was carried out in a study of T cells in Graves' hyperthyroidism and ophthalmopathy. Study-wide findings and caveats: The model predicted ophthalmopathy a median roughly six months before onset. Among clonotypes expanded in thyroid above 0.001, most were also found in blood.

The sample holds a few counts of this clonotype. What it binds is not known. Looked up from germline, CDR1 is MNHEY and CDR2 is SVGEGT. The CDR3 sequence is 14 residues long. The V gene end was trimmed by 8 bases and the J gene end by 2 bases; junction bases not matched to a gene: 6. The source material, RNA transcripts, was used to amplify TCR beta CDR3 regions. RT-PCR in the first round (using the HTBI primer set) targeted the TCR CDR3. TCRdb ran MiXCR on the multiplex PCR reads and lists one entry per CDR3 protein. The sample includes 700,000 or so distinct CDR3 sequences, 13% to 15% of them seen just once.

Sequenced sample: blood. The chain combines TRBV6-2 or TRBV6-3 with TRBJ2-3; 8 nucleotides match TRBD2. The sequence derives from a woman between 50 and 59 years old with Graves' ophthalmopathy. The DNA of the CDR3 is TGTGCCAGCGAAGCGGGAGAGATCACAGATACGCAGTATTTT. Protein product: CASEAGEITDTQYF.